This TCR beta chain was retrieved from a study of cytomegalovirus exposure and HLA in healthy donors. About the study: Membership in the Caucasian-associated ancestry cluster was found for around four fifths of roughly 400 genotyped donors. General study results and limits: Later findings reportedly placed an Asian-associated ancestry cluster below the approximately 670-donor mean for N-insertions. A link between a missense DCLRE1C variant and TCR beta V- and J-gene trimming emerged from a later analysis. Excluded were some V segments that proved indistinguishable, including TRBV6-2 and TRBV6-3.

Primers included in the PCR were 60 Vbeta and 13 Jbeta primers. Profiling relied on immunoSEQ multiplex PCR, and the TCRdb table lists in-frame clones only, not all of them. The table has over 40,000 clones, roughly 73% seen once. As for this clone: The antigen is undetermined.

V was trimmed by 2 bases and J by 2 bases, leaving 11 bases between them. The length of the CDR3 is 16 residues. Per germline, CDR1 SGHDT and CDR2 YYEEEE. The chain is built from TRBV5-6 and TRBJ1-6; D gene uncertain. This receptor was identified in a woman aged 40 to 50 in good health and CMV-seropositive. The sample was PBMCs. The CDR3 DNA follows: TGTGCCAGCAGCTTAGGTGCAGGCCCCTATAATTCACCCCTCCACTTT. Amino acids: CASSLGAGPYNSPLHF.